Each of the 20 T cell receptor beta chains below was sequenced from the same sample in a study of identical twins. TCRdb reprocessed the 5' RACE reads with MiXCR, giving one entry per CDR3 protein. This table has a few hundred thousand distinct CDR3 sequences, 8% to 11% appearing once. Sequenced sample: memory T cells sorted from blood. All receptors derive from a man aged 45-60 years in good health.

The chain joins TRBV6-1 to TRBJ1-1; possibly TRBD1 for D (6 bases). CDR1 is MNHNS, CDR2 SASEGT, per germline. V lost 0 bases to trimming and J lost 10 bases, with 15 bases between them. This CDR3 region has 14 residues. CDR3 amino acids: CASSEASLGGGAFF. The CDR3 DNA is TGTGCCAGCAGTGAAGCGAGTTTAGGAGGGGGAGCTTTCTTT.

This clonotype was seen many times. The rearrangement joins TRBV5-5 to TRBJ2-7; TRBD2 matches 8 bases. This CDR3 contains 14 residues. Germline CDR1 is SGHKS and CDR2 is YYEKEE (reference sequence). V dropped 4 bases and J dropped 6; count of bases not matched to a gene: 9. CDR3 sequence: CASSMDGRGLEQYF. The CDR3 region has the DNA TGTGCCAGCAGCATGGACGGGAGGGGTCTCGAGCAGTACTTC.

This clonotype came up many times. V usage is TRBV28 and J usage is TRBJ2-7; D is ambiguous. The germline V gene encodes CDR1 MDHEN and CDR2 SYDVKM. This CDR3 region has 12 residues. V was cut by 5 bases and J by 4 bases, with 9 bases left in between. This chain's CDR3 is CASSLLVYEQYF. The DNA of the CDR3 is TGTGCCAGCAGTCTCCTAGTATACGAGCAGTACTTC.

This clonotype was recorded a few times. V and J are TRBV12-3 or TRBV12-4 and TRBJ2-3; TRBD2 matches 11 bases. The trim removed 4 bases at V and 3 bases at J, leaving 6 bases unmatched. This CDR3 is 16 amino acids long. The CDR3 sequence: CASSSSTSGTTDTQYF. Here the CDR3 DNA reads TGTGCCAGCAGTTCCTCGACTAGCGGGACTACAGATACGCAGTATTTT.

A word on this clonotype: A single base separates this from a much larger clone, so it may be a read error. This rearrangement joins TRBV6-2 or TRBV6-3 to TRBJ1-1; 10 nucleotides match TRBD1. This CDR3 has 16 residues. The V segment lost 2 bases and the J segment 3 bases; nucleotides outside the gene matches: 6. CDR1 and CDR2 from the germline V gene are MNHEY and SVGEGT. This chain's CDR3 is CASSYGGTGDDTEAFF. The CDR3 DNA is TGTGCCAGCAGTTACGGCGGGACAGGGGACGACACTGAAGCTTTCTTT.

A few counts support this clonotype. This CDR3 reads CASSYISSGIYNEQFF. The CDR3 nucleotides read TGTGCCAGCAGTTATATTTCTAGCGGCATCTACAATGAGCAGTTCTTC. J is TRBJ2-1 and V is TRBV6-5; the match to TRBD2 covers 7 bases. Germline lookup yields CDR1 MNHEY and CDR2 SVGAGI. The CDR3 extends over 16 amino acids. V lost 3 bases, J lost 3 bases, and 8 bases stayed unmatched.

This clonotype occurred a few times. J is TRBJ2-5 and V is TRBV5-6; 8 positions agree with TRBD1. The germline V gene encodes CDR1 SGHDT and CDR2 YYEEEE. J was trimmed by 1 base and V by 4 bases; bases with no gene match: 6. There are 15 residues in the CDR3. CDR3 nucleotides: TGTGCCAGCAGCCGATGGGACAGGCCCCAAGAGACCCAGTACTTC. Translating gives CASSRWDRPQETQYF.

J is TRBJ2-4 and V is TRBV28, with D hard to call. The germline V gene encodes CDR1 MDHEN and CDR2 SYDVKM. V was shortened by 6 bases and J by 1 base, with 10 bases between the two germline ends. This CDR3 is 14 amino acids long. The CDR3 loop is CASRTPFAKNIQYF. As DNA, the CDR3 is TGTGCCAGCAGAACGCCGTTTGCCAAAAACATTCAGTACTTC.

This clonotype was detected a few times. The rearrangement uses TRBV4-2 and TRBJ2-2, with TRBD1 as a possible D gene (5 bases). This CDR3 region has 16 residues. Germline V gives CDR1 LGHNA, CDR2 YNFKEQ. The ends were cut back, 3 bases at V and 4 bases at J, with 15 bases in the middle. The DNA for the CDR3 is TGTGCCAGCAGCCAGCCCTCGGGCCAGGGCACCGGGGAGCTGTTTTTT. The encoded protein is CASSQPSGQGTGELFF.

This clonotype was counted ten times or more. The chain combines TRBV5-1 with TRBJ2-5; the D is unclear. The CDR3 runs 14 residues. Trimming pared 3 bases from V and 1 base from J, leaving 10 bases between. Germline lookup yields CDR1 SGHRS and CDR2 YFSETQ. The CDR3 sequence is CASSSGPSQETQYF. Here the CDR3 DNA reads TGCGCCAGCAGCTCGGGCCCGTCCCAAGAGACCCAGTACTTC.

This clonotype has more than one count but fewer than ten. The chain employs TRBV5-6 and TRBJ2-1; D perhaps matches TRBD1 (6 bases). Germline CDR1 SGHDT, CDR2 YYEEEE. The V end lost 4 bases, the J end lost 0 bases, and 17 bases lay between the germline ends. The CDR3 has 17 residues. This CDR3 reads CASSRQVRPSSYNEQFF. Here the CDR3 DNA reads TGTGCCAGCAGCCGACAGGTGCGGCCCAGCTCCTACAATGAGCAGTTCTTC.

The CDR3 sequence: CASSPRIHQADRSNEQYF. In nucleotides, the CDR3 is TGTGCCAGCTCACCACGTATCCATCAAGCGGACAGGTCTAACGAGCAGTACTTC. The V and J genes are TRBV18 and TRBJ2-7, with 7 bases that match TRBD1. This CDR3 comprises 18 residues. J was trimmed by 5 bases and V by 1 base; bases with no gene match: 17. The V gene's germline CDR1 is KGHSH and CDR2 LQKENI.

This clonotype was picked up many times. The chain links TRBV6-1 to TRBJ1-1; 9 bases align to TRBD1. Germline V lookup: CDR1 MNHNS, CDR2 SASEGT. The CDR3 runs 14 residues. V lost 5 bases, J lost 7 bases, and 8 bases stayed unmatched. The CDR3 sequence: CASSISGTGFEAFF. In DNA form, the CDR3 reads TGTGCCAGCAGTATTTCCGGGACAGGGTTTGAAGCTTTCTTT.

This clonotype was recorded a few times. The CDR3 DNA sequence: TGCGCCAGCAGCCAAGATCGATTTAGCGGGGGGTACAATGAGCAGTTCTTC. Protein sequence: CASSQDRFSGGYNEQFF. V gene TRBV4-3 combines with J gene TRBJ2-1, with 10 bases that match TRBD2. This CDR3 has 17 amino acids. Germline values: CDR1 LGHNA, CDR2 YSLEER. V shed 0 bases and J 4 bases; nucleotides not matched to a gene: 6.

This clonotype has a handful of counts. The chain recombines TRBV5-4 with TRBJ2-5; D unresolved. The CDR3 covers 14 residues. Trimming cost V 4 bases and J 2 bases, with 12 bases left between them. Germline V CDR1 and CDR2: SGHNT, YYREEE (reference sequence). The CDR3 DNA follows: TGTGCCAGCAGCCTTGGAGTGGAGCAAGAGACCCAGTACTTC. Amino acids: CASSLGVEQETQYF.

This clonotype was detected only a few times. This chain joins TRBV29-1 and TRBJ2-3; no definite D call. The CDR3 is 14 amino acids. From germline, CDR1 is SQVTM and CDR2 ANQGSEA. V dropped 3 bases and J dropped 3 bases, with 13 bases sitting between them. The CDR3 sequence: CSVDEIFRTDTQYF. As DNA, the CDR3 is TGCAGCGTTGATGAGATTTTCAGAACAGATACGCAGTATTTT.

This clonotype has a count of ten or more. The rearrangement uses TRBV4-2 and TRBJ2-2; D is unclear. Germline lookup yields CDR1 LGHNA and CDR2 YNFKEQ. V dropped 1 base and J dropped 0 bases, with 9 bases sitting between them. This CDR3 region has 16 residues. DNA for the CDR3: TGTGCCAGCAGCCAAGTACATCGGGCGAACACCGGGGAGCTGTTTTTT. Protein sequence: CASSQVHRANTGELFF.

This clonotype was seen repeatedly, ten times or more. This sequence joins TRBV29-1 and TRBJ2-3; D perhaps matches TRBD1 (5 bases). With 5 bases removed from V and 4 bases from J, the gap between germline ends came to 13 bases. CDR1 and CDR2 (germline): SQVTM, ANQGSEA. The CDR3 runs to 13 residues. The CDR3 protein is CSVFAGASDTQYF. CDR3 bases: TGCAGCGTTTTTGCTGGGGCGTCAGATACGCAGTATTTT.

By share of the sample, this clonotype is medium-sized (0.01 to 0.1%). This chain links TRBV4-2 with TRBJ2-5; TRBD2 is a possible D gene (6 bases). The germline V gene encodes CDR1 LGHNA and CDR2 YNFKEQ. This CDR3 has 15 residues. Trimming pared 0 bases from V and 4 bases from J, leaving 12 bases between. The CDR3 sequence: CASSQDPGTVETQYF. The CDR3 bases are TGTGCCAGCAGCCAAGATCCCGGGACTGTAGAGACCCAGTACTTC.

The chain has TRBV4-1 and TRBJ2-7; D might be TRBD2 (5 bases). Germline CDR1 MGHRA, CDR2 YSYEKL. CDR3 length: 14 residues. V dropped 3 bases and J dropped 4 bases, with 13 bases sitting between them. CDR3 sequence reads: CASSQAGLLYEQYF. Here the CDR3 DNA reads TGCGCCAGCAGCCAGGCAGGACTTTTATACGAGCAGTACTTC.